This T cell receptor (beta chain) was sequenced in a study of Tregs in tolerant kidney transplant recipients. Germline CDR1 MNHNY, CDR2 SVGAGI (reference sequence). The germline V and J ends were trimmed by 6 bases and 4 bases, with 3 bases remaining between them. This CDR3 has 10 amino acids. The sample holds a few counts of this clone. Repertoires were generated with immunoSEQ multiplex PCR, while TCRdb's copy carries only in-frame clones and drops some. The data hold some 69,000 clones, with 84% observed a single time. This clonotype was obtained from a human donor in good health. Source material: CD4+ T cells from blood. The chain is built from TRBV6-6 and TRBJ1-1; D gene ambiguous. CDR3 DNA: TGTGCCAGCAGGGGCACTGAAGCTTTCTTT. It specifies CASRGTEAFF.